These 22 T cell receptor beta chains originate from one sample sequenced in a study of CD8 T cells in Susac syndrome. When the RNA was reverse transcribed, random hexamers were used with an input of about 0.45 to 1 ug. TCRdb re-derived calls from the immunoSEQ multiplex PCR reads in MiXCR, one entry per CDR3 protein. Of some 170,000 distinct CDR3 sequences listed, just under 95% were seen once; the top ten hold around 0.13%. The sequencing sample was made of CD4+ T cells from PBMCs. Every receptor here comes from a human donor in good health.

The chain uses TRBV24-1 and TRBJ2-2; TRBD1 aligns across 10 bases. CDR3 length equals 16 residues. V lost 4 bases to trimming and J lost 6 bases; unmatched junction nucleotides: 7. Looked up from germline, CDR1 is KGHDR and CDR2 is SFDVKD. CDR3 bases: TGTGCCACCAGTGACTCCGGGACAGGGGATTCCGGGGAGCTGTTTTTT. Translation: CATSDSGTGDSGELFF.

The J gene is TRBJ2-2, the V gene TRBV29-1, with a possible D match to TRBD2 (6 bases). CDR3 size: 13 residues. Germline assignment: CDR1 SQVTM and CDR2 ANQGSEA. With 7 bases removed from V and 4 bases from J, the gap between germline ends came to 13 bases. The CDR3 coding sequence is TGCAGCGCCCCCCGGGGGACCACCGGGGAGCTGTTTTTT. Translated, it gives CSAPRGTTGELFF.

This chain joins TRBV6-5 and TRBJ1-6; D gene uncertain. The V end was cut by 7 bases, the J end by 9 bases, with 16 bases between. Germline V gene sequence: CDR1 MNHEY, CDR2 SVGAGI. This CDR3 is built from 14 residues. The CDR3 nucleotides read TGTGCCAGCACCCGATCACGGGAATCTTCACCCCTCCACTTT. Encoded protein: CASTRSRESSPLHF.

The J gene is TRBJ2-3, the V gene TRBV19; 7 nucleotides match TRBD2. CDR1 and CDR2 (germline): LNHDA, SQIVND (reference sequence). This CDR3 comprises 15 residues. The ends lost 4 bases at V and 4 bases at J; junction bases unmatched: 8. The DNA for the CDR3 is TGTGCCAGTAGTAAGCGGGGCCTGACCCCAGATACGCAGTATTTT. It encodes CASSKRGLTPDTQYF.

The J gene is TRBJ2-1, the V gene TRBV20-1, with D possibly TRBD2 on 6 matching bases. There are 14 residues in the CDR3. The V end lost 3 bases, the J end lost 4 bases, and 13 bases lay between the germline ends. Germline lookup yields CDR1 DFQATT and CDR2 SNEGSKA (reference sequence). The CDR3 coding sequence is TGCAGTGCTAGGATGGCGGGGATTTACAATGAGCAGTTCTTC. Protein sequence: CSARMAGIYNEQFF.

The chain carries TRBV3-1 and TRBJ2-2; 7 nucleotides match TRBD2. There are 17 residues in the CDR3. V was clipped by 0 bases and J by 5 bases; unmatched bases: 9. Germline V lookup: CDR1 LGHDT, CDR2 YNNKEL (reference sequence). The CDR3 loop reads CASSQDTVAGSTGELFF. CDR3 sequence (DNA): TGTGCCAGCAGCCAAGATACGGTAGCGGGTTCAACCGGGGAGCTGTTTTTT.

The chain is built from TRBV5-1 and TRBJ2-2; tentatively, D is TRBD2 (6 bases). This CDR3 has 15 residues. CDR1 SGHRS and CDR2 YFSETQ come from the germline V gene. Trimming removed 4 bases from V and 0 bases from J, with 10 bases in between. The CDR3 sequence: CASSISGPNTGELFF. The CDR3 bases are TGCGCCAGCAGCATTAGCGGACCGAACACCGGGGAGCTGTTTTTT.

J is TRBJ1-3 and V is TRBV2, with D unresolved. This CDR3 contains 14 residues. Germline CDR1 reads SNHLY; CDR2 reads FYNNEI. The germline V and J ends were trimmed by 6 bases and 0 bases, with 9 bases remaining between them. The CDR3 sequence: CASRDASSGNTIYF. CDR3 nucleotide sequence: TGTGCCAGCAGAGACGCGAGCTCTGGAAACACCATATATTTT.

The V gene is TRBV6-1, the J gene TRBJ1-2, with a possible D match to TRBD1 (6 bases). Germline CDR1 is MNHNS and CDR2 is SASEGT. Trimming stripped 6 bases from V and 4 bases from J, with 9 bases between. The CDR3 runs 12 residues. CDR3 DNA: TGTGCCAGCAGACAGGGAATCTATGGCTACACCTTC. It encodes CASRQGIYGYTF.

This clonotype showed up just a few times. The chain carries TRBV12-3 or TRBV12-4 and TRBJ2-3; 9 positions match TRBD2. CDR3 length equals 20 residues. The ends lost 7 bases at V and 2 bases at J; junction bases unmatched: 22. Here the CDR3 reads CASTHLGRGLAGLFTDTQYF. CDR3 in DNA: TGTGCCAGCACCCATTTGGGGAGGGGCCTAGCGGGACTTTTCACAGATACGCAGTATTTT.

The chain is built from TRBV7-3 and TRBJ2-6; 8 positions agree with TRBD1. The CDR3 length is 21 residues. The ends lost 2 bases at V and 1 base at J; junction bases unmatched: 16. Germline V gene sequence: CDR1 SGHTA, CDR2 FQGTGA. As DNA, the CDR3 is TGTGCCAGCAGCTTAGAGGCTCCACGGGACAGGCAACTATCTGGGGCCAACGTCCTGACTTTC. Its translation: CASSLEAPRDRQLSGANVLTF.

The chain recombines TRBV30 with TRBJ1-1; the D is unclear. Germline lookup yields CDR1 GTSNPN and CDR2 SVGIG (reference sequence). The V and J ends lost 3 bases and 0 bases respectively, with 5 bases between them. CDR3 length equals 12 residues. CDR3 sequence reads: CAWRKMNTEAFF. Here the CDR3 DNA reads TGTGCCTGGAGGAAGATGAACACTGAAGCTTTCTTT.

The chain recombines TRBV6-1 with TRBJ2-2; D is uncertain. Germline assignment: CDR1 MNHNS and CDR2 SASEGT. The CDR3 extends over 12 amino acids. V lost 7 bases to trimming and J lost 0 bases, with 3 bases between them. The CDR3 protein is CASKTNTGELFF. In DNA form, the CDR3 reads TGTGCCAGCAAAACGAACACCGGGGAGCTGTTTTTT.

V gene TRBV30 combines with J gene TRBJ2-2; D possibly matches TRBD1 or TRBD2 (5 bases each). V was clipped by 0 bases and J by 6 bases, with 17 bases between them. CDR3 length equals 16 residues. Germline CDR1 reads GTSNPN; CDR2 reads SVGIG (reference sequence). CDR3 in amino acids: CAWSVGRSRGAGELFF. Here the CDR3 DNA reads TGTGCCTGGAGTGTAGGTCGCAGCCGAGGGGCCGGGGAGCTGTTTTTT.

The chain employs TRBV5-1 and TRBJ2-6; D remains ambiguous. V lost 5 bases and J 4 bases, leaving 10 bases between the germline ends. The CDR3 extends over 14 amino acids. Looked up from germline, CDR1 is SGHRS and CDR2 is YFSETQ. The CDR3: CASSTGAGANVLTF. The CDR3 DNA reads TGCGCCAGCAGTACCGGAGCAGGGGCCAACGTCCTGACTTTC.

This chain joins TRBV9 and TRBJ1-2, with 8 positions matching TRBD1. Germline assignment: CDR1 SGDLS and CDR2 YYNGEE. Trimming cost V 4 bases and J 8 bases; bases outside gene matches: 10. The CDR3 loop spans 14 amino acids. CDR3 amino acids: CASSSDRERRGYTF. CDR3 nucleotide sequence: TGTGCCAGCAGCTCGGACAGGGAGAGGCGAGGCTACACCTTC.

The count of this clonotype is one. This chain joins TRBV19 and TRBJ2-7; a possible D gene is TRBD1 (7 bases). The CDR3 extends over 15 amino acids. V was trimmed by 3 bases and J by 1 base, leaving 13 bases between them. The germline V gene encodes CDR1 LNHDA and CDR2 SQIVND (reference sequence). The CDR3 region is CASSIGGQLSYEQYF. CDR3 sequence (DNA): TGTGCCAGTAGTATCGGGGGACAGCTATCCTACGAGCAGTACTTC.

The chain recombines TRBV5-1 with TRBJ2-7, with a tentative D call TRBD1 (6 bases). Trimming removed 4 bases at V and 3 bases at J, with 17 bases between. Per the germline V gene, CDR1 is SGHRS and CDR2 is YFSETQ. The CDR3 loop spans 15 amino acids. For the CDR3, the DNA is TGCGCCAGCAGCAAAGAACCGGGACACTACTACGAGCAGTACTTC. It translates to CASSKEPGHYYEQYF. The variable domain in full, completed from reference TRBV5-1 and TRBJ2-7, reads KAGVTQTPRYLIKTRGQQVTLSCSPISGHRSVSWYQQTPGQGLQFLFEYFSETQRNKGNFPGRFSGRQFSNSRSEMNVSTLELGDSALYLCASSKEPGHYYEQYFGPGTRLTVT.

The rearrangement joins TRBV30 to TRBJ1-1; TRBD1 aligns across 9 bases. The germline CDR1 and CDR2 sequences are GTSNPN and SVGIG (reference sequence). CDR3 length: 16 amino acids. V gave up 1 base and J gave up 4 bases; unmatched junction bases: 10. CDR3 amino acids: CAWSGRQGVSGTEAFF. In DNA, the CDR3 is TGTGCCTGGAGTGGAAGACAGGGGGTTAGTGGCACTGAAGCTTTCTTT.

The chain is built from TRBV9 and TRBJ1-2; a possible D gene is TRBD1 (6 bases). V lost 4 bases and J 4 bases, leaving 23 bases between the germline ends. The CDR3 is made up of 17 amino acids. The germline gives CDR1 SGDLS, CDR2 YYNGEE. The CDR3 here is CASSPVIRGGRRYGYTF. The CDR3, as DNA: TGTGCCAGCAGCCCCGTCATAAGGGGGGGGCGCCGCTATGGCTACACCTTC.

The chain employs TRBV3-1 and TRBJ2-7; D unresolved. Trimming took off 3 bases at V and 6 bases at J, with 15 bases between the two ends. Germline-derived CDR1 and CDR2 are LGHDT and YNNKEL (reference sequence). The CDR3 totals 14 residues. The CDR3 DNA is TGTGCCAGCAGCCAGGCCGACCGGGCCATCGAGCAGTACTTC. This sequence encodes CASSQADRAIEQYF.

This rearrangement joins TRBV7-8 to TRBJ1-6, with unresolved D. V lost 1 base and J 7 bases, leaving 5 bases between the germline ends. The CDR3 loop spans 13 amino acids. Germline V gives CDR1 SGHVS, CDR2 FQNEAQ. This CDR3 reads CASSLERNSPLHF. The CDR3 DNA sequence: TGTGCCAGCAGCTTAGAGAGAAATTCACCCCTCCACTTT.